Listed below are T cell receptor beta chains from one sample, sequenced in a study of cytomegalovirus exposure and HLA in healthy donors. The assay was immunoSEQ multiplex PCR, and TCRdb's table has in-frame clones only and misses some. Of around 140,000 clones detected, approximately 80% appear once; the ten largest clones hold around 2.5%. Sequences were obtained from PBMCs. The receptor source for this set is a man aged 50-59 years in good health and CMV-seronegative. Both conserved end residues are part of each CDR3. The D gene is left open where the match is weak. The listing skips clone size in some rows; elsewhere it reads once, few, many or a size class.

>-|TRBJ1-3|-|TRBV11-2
CASSPPGRSGNTIYF
TGTGCCAGCAGCCCGCCCGGCAGGTCTGGAAACACCATATATTTT
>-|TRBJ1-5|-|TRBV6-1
CASSEAAAIPYQPQHF
TGTGCCAGCAGTGAAGCGGCGGCAATTCCATATCAGCCCCAGCATTTT
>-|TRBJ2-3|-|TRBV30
CAWNSGSGTDTQYF
TGTGCCTGGAATAGCGGAAGCGGGACAGATACGCAGTATTTT
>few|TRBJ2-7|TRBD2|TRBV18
CASSRAPTSGPSYEQYF
TGTGCCAGCTCACGGGCCCCAACTAGCGGCCCATCCTACGAGCAGTACTTC
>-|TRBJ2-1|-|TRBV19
CASSGTRGNEQFF
TGTGCCAGTAGTGGAACCCGAGGCAATGAGCAGTTCTTC
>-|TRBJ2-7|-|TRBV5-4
CASSFSGTYEQYF
TGTGCCAGCAGCTTTTCAGGGACCTACGAGCAGTACTTC
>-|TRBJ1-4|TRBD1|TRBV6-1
CASSESFGTGNEKLFF
TGTGCCAGCAGTGAATCGTTCGGGACAGGGAATGAAAAACTGTTTTTT
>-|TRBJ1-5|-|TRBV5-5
CASSSSGVAPQHF
TGTGCCAGCAGCTCTAGCGGTGTTGCGCCCCAGCATTTT
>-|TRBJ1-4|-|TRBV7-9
CASSLVSTGGEKLFF
TGTGCCAGCAGCTTAGTTTCAACAGGCGGTGAAAAACTGTTTTTT
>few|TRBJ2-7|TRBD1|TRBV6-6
CASSRYRGRNEQYF
TGTGCCAGCAGTCGTTACAGGGGAAGGAACGAGCAGTACTTC
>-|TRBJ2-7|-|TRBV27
CASSLTGGRGYEQYF
TGTGCCAGCAGTTTAACCGGGGGGCGTGGATACGAGCAGTACTTC
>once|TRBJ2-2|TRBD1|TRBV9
CASRGQGGTTGELFF
TGTGCCAGCAGGGGACAGGGTGGGACCACCGGGGAGCTGTTTTTT
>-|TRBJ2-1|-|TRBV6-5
CASSYSRGPYNEQFF
TGTGCCAGCAGTTACTCCAGGGGCCCCTACAATGAGCAGTTCTTC
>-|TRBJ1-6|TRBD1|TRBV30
CAWSPRTGGNSPLHF
TGTGCCTGGAGTCCAAGGACAGGGGGTAATTCACCCCTCCACTTT
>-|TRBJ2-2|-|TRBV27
CASSLRRDSGELFF
TGTGCCAGCAGTTTACGGCGGGACAGCGGGGAGCTGTTTTTT
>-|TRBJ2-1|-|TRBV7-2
CASSLGEVREQFF
TGTGCCAGCAGCTTAGGTGAGGTGCGGGAGCAGTTCTTC
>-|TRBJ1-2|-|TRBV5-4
CASTLGYTF
TGTGCCAGCACTCTGGGCTACACCTTC